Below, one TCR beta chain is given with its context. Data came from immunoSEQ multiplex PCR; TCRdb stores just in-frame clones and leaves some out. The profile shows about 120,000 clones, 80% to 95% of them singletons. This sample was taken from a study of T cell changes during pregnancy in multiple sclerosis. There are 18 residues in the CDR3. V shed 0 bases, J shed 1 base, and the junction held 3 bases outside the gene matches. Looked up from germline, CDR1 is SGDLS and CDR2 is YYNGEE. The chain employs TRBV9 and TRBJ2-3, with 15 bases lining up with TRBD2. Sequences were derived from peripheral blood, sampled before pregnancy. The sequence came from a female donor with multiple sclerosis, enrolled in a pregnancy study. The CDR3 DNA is TGTGCCAGCAGCGTAGGTGGACTAGCGGGGGGGCGCACAGATACGCAGTATTTT. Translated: CASSVGGLAGGRTDTQYF.